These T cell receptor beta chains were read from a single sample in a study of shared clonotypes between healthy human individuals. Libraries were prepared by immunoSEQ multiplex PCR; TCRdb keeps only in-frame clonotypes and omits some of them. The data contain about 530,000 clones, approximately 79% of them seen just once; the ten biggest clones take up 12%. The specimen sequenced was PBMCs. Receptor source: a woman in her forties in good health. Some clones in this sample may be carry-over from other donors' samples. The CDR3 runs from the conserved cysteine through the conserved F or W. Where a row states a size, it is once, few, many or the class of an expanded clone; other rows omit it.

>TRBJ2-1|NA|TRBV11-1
CASSLVRTKLSYNEQFF
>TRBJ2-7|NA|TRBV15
CATSRGIRDSKTSSYEQYF
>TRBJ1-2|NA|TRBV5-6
CASSLQGAFYGYTF
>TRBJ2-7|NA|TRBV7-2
CASSLRQGSYEQYF
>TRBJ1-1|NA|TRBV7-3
CASSLGGPNTEAFF
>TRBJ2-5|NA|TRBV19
CASSMLIAGGGEETQYF
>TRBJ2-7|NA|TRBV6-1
CASRKREGGYEQYF
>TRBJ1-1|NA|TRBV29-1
CSGETGGNTEAFF
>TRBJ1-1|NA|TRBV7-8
CASSLQGALVNTEAFF
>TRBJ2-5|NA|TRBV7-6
CASSPPGETQYF
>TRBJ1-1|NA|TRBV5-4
CASSPLSPGLGAEAFF
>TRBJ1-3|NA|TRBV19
CASSVHLGTGGNTIYF
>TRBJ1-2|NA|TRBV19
CASSSQRTGGGYGYTF
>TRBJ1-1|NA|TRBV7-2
CASSSSGTEAFF
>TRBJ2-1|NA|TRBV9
CASSVAVPAGGPNEQFF
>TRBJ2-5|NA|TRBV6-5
CASSYIAGGGETQYF
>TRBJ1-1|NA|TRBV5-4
CASSLASGVNTEAFF
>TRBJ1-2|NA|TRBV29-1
CSVGAGYTF
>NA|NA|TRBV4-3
CASSQGRWGEQYF
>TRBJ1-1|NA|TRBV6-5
CASSYSGASTEAFF
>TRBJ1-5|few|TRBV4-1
CASRKGDSSNQPQHF
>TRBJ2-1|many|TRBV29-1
CSATGYNEQFF
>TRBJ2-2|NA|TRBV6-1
CASSYPGTGELFF
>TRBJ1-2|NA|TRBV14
CASSQDVSGMDGYTF
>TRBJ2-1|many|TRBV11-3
CASSFSGTLGEQFF
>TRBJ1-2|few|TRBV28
CASSPGEYGYTF
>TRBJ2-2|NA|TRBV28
CASSPIGTGELFF
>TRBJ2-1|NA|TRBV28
CASSPGGEGHNEQFF
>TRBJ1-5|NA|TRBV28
CASTSRDILRSNQPQHF
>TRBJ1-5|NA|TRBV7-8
CASSARINQPQHF
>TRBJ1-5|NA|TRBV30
CAWSRDGRNQPQHF
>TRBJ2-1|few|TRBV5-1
CASLPGTGDYNEQFF
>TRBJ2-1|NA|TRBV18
CASSRDRNEQFF
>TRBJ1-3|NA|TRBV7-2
CASSLDGTAENTIYF
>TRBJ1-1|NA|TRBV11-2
CASSFGGGAFF
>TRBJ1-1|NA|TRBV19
CASSIDLGNTEAFF
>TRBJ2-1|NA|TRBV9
CASSVGIPYHEQFF
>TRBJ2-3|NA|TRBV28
CASSSSGDSRADTQYF
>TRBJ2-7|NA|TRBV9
CASSVAGQGTQYF
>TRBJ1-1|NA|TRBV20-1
CSATIGREAFF
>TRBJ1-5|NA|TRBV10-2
CASSTPPGTGEPLGNQPQHF
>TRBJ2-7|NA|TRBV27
CASSAGTSGLGEQYF
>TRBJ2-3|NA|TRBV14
CASSRGQLGTQYF
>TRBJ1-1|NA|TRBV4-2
CASSLGQNTEAFF
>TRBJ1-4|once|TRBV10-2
CASSAQHLGREKLFF
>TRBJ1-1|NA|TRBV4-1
CANSQVGARGQDTEAFF